What follows is one T cell receptor beta chain and its context. The CDR3 has 15 amino acids. With 3 bases clipped from V and 7 bases from J, the junction kept 12 bases outside the gene matches. Germline CDR1 SGHAT, CDR2 FQNNGV. A multiplex PCR was run with 60 Vbeta primers and 13 Jbeta primers. Sequencing used immunoSEQ multiplex PCR; TCRdb keeps in-frame clones, though not all of them. The table shows about 200,000 clones, with 70% to 80% occurring only once. These data come from a study of cytomegalovirus exposure and HLA in healthy donors. Study overall: Out of 398 genotyped donors, about 80% belonged to the Caucasian-associated ancestry cluster.

This clonotype originated in a woman in her thirties in good health and CMV-seropositive. The V gene is TRBV11-2, the J gene TRBJ2-7; TRBD2 matches at 7 bases. The sample taken for sequencing was PBMCs. The CDR3 DNA reads TGTGCCAGCAGCTTCATGGGGACTACCCTGGGGGAGCAGTACTTC. Protein sequence: CASSFMGTTLGEQYF.